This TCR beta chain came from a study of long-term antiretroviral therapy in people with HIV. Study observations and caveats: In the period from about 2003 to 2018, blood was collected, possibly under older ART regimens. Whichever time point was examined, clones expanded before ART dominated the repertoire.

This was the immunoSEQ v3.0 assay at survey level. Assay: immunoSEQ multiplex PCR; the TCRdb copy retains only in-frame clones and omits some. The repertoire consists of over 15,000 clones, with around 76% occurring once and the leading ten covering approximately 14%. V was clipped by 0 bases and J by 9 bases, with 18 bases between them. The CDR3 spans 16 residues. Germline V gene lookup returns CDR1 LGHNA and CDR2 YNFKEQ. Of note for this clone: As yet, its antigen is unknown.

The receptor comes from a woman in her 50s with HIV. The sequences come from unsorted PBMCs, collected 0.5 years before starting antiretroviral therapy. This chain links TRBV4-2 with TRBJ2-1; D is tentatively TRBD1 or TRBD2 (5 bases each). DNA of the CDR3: TGTGCCAGCAGCCAAGATCTCCCGGGTGGGGGTATTGAGCAGTTCTTC. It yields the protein CASSQDLPGGGIEQFF.